The present T cell receptor (beta chain) was sequenced within a study of blood T cell repertoires in COVID-19. Study-level information: Acute-phase and convalescent COVID-19 samples originated in the United States, Italy and Spain.

Produced via immunoSEQ multiplex PCR; TCRdb's table is partial and in-frame only. There are about 410,000 clones in the sample; around 91% occur only once, and about 1.6% lies in the top ten. This CDR3 has 16 amino acids. The germline V gene has CDR1 SNHLY and CDR2 FYNNEI. With 2 bases clipped from V and 5 bases from J, the junction kept 5 bases outside the gene matches. This rearrangement joins TRBV2 to TRBJ2-1; 11 nucleotides agree with TRBD2. The receptor was derived from a woman aged 40 to 50 with COVID-19, enrolled during active disease. Sample: peripheral blood. The CDR3 sequence: CASSEILAGVHNEQFF. The CDR3 DNA follows: TGTGCCAGCAGTGAAATACTAGCGGGAGTTCACAATGAGCAGTTCTTC.